This T cell receptor (beta chain) was profiled in a study of blood T cell repertoires in COVID-19. This CDR3 has 17 amino acids. The germline CDR1 and CDR2 sequences are SGHAT and FQNNGV. The J segment lost 0 bases and the V segment lost 4 bases, leaving 7 bases of the junction unmatched. Only in-frame clones appear in the TCRdb table, and some are missing; sequencing was by immunoSEQ multiplex PCR. The sample consists of approximately 190,000 clones, more than 65% of them appearing once. Sequences were obtained from PBMCs or T cells enriched from blood (not recorded which). This clonotype was sampled from a middle-aged man who had recovered from COVID-19. V is TRBV11-2 and J is TRBJ2-1, with 9 bases aligning to TRBD1. CDR3 in amino acids: CASSSVDRGSSYNEQFF. The CDR3 DNA reads TGTGCCAGCAGCTCCGTTGACAGGGGGAGCTCCTACAATGAGCAGTTCTTC.